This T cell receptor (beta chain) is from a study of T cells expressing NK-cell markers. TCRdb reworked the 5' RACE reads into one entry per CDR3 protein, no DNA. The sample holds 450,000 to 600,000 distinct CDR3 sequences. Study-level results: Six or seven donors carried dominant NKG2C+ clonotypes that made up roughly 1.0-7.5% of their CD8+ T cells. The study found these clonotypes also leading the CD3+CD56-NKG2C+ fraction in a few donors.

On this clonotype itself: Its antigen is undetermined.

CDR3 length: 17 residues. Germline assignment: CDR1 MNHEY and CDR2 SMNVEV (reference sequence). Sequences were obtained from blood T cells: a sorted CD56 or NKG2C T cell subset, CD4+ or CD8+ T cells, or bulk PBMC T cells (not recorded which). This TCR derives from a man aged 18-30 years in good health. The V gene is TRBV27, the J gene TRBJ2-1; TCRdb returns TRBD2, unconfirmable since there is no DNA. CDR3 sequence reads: CASSPSATSESMYEQFF.